These T cell receptor beta chains were read from a single sample in a study of blood T cell repertoires in COVID-19. The assay was immunoSEQ multiplex PCR, and TCRdb's table has in-frame clones only and misses some. The sample carries some 230,000 clones, roughly 85% recorded once. The sequenced sample consisted of peripheral blood. The receptors were sampled from a man between 40 and 49 years old with acute or convalescent COVID-19. Both conserved end residues are part of each CDR3. D genes are given only for firm matches. Clone sizes are given selectively: once, few, many, or a class where the clone is expanded.

cdr3_length: 19
d_call: TRBD2
v_call: TRBV5-1
clone_size: -
j_call: TRBJ2-7
cdr3_nt: TGCGCCAGCAGCTCTCGGATCCCCTTTACTAGCGGAAGCTCCTACGAGCAGTACTTC
cdr3_aa: CASSSRIPFTSGSSYEQYF

cdr3_length: 16
d_call: -
v_call: TRBV2
clone_size: -
j_call: TRBJ2-3
cdr3_nt: TGTGCCAGCAAACTTAACCGGGATTTGAGCACAGATACGCAGTATTTT
cdr3_aa: CASKLNRDLSTDTQYF

cdr3_length: 15
d_call: -
v_call: TRBV5-6
clone_size: -
j_call: TRBJ2-4
cdr3_nt: TGTGCCAGCAGCTCCGCTCCGGTAGCCAAAAACATTCAGTACTTC
cdr3_aa: CASSSAPVAKNIQYF

cdr3_length: 15
d_call: TRBD2
v_call: TRBV29-1
clone_size: -
j_call: TRBJ2-3
cdr3_nt: TGCAGCGTTGAGTTGGGGCTAGCGGGGACGGATACGCAGTATTTT
cdr3_aa: CSVELGLAGTDTQYF

cdr3_length: 14
d_call: -
v_call: TRBV2
clone_size: -
j_call: TRBJ1-1
cdr3_nt: TGTGCCAGCCTTGAGGAGGCCCTTATCACTGAAGCTTTCTTT
cdr3_aa: CASLEEALITEAFF

cdr3_length: 18
d_call: TRBD2
v_call: TRBV15
clone_size: -
j_call: TRBJ2-2
cdr3_nt: TGTGCCACCAGCACCGGACATAGCGGGGGGGCCGTCACCGGGGAGCTGTTTTTT
cdr3_aa: CATSTGHSGGAVTGELFF

cdr3_length: 14
d_call: -
v_call: TRBV28
clone_size: -
j_call: TRBJ1-3
cdr3_nt: TGTGCCAGCAGTGCCTCAGGAAAAGGAAACACCATATATTTT
cdr3_aa: CASSASGKGNTIYF

cdr3_length: 14
d_call: -
v_call: TRBV11-2
clone_size: few
j_call: TRBJ1-2
cdr3_nt: TGTGCCAGCAGCTTAGTAAGGGGAAGCTATGGCTACACCTTC
cdr3_aa: CASSLVRGSYGYTF

cdr3_length: 13
d_call: TRBD2
v_call: TRBV19
clone_size: once
j_call: TRBJ2-5
cdr3_nt: TGTGCCAGTAGTATTAGCGGGTGGGAGACCCAGTACTTC
cdr3_aa: CASSISGWETQYF

cdr3_length: 16
d_call: TRBD1
v_call: TRBV28
clone_size: -
j_call: TRBJ2-2
cdr3_nt: TGTGCCAGCAGTTCACGGGGACAGGGGTCCACCGGGGAGCTGTTTTTT
cdr3_aa: CASSSRGQGSTGELFF

cdr3_length: 13
d_call: -
v_call: TRBV29-1
clone_size: -
j_call: TRBJ2-5
cdr3_nt: TGCAGCGTTACGTGGGGGCGCCCAGAGACCCAGTACTTC
cdr3_aa: CSVTWGRPETQYF

cdr3_length: 15
d_call: -
v_call: TRBV6-5
clone_size: few
j_call: TRBJ1-1
cdr3_nt: TGTGCCAGCTCAACCGGGAAAGGGGGGAACACTGAAGCTTTCTTT
cdr3_aa: CASSTGKGGNTEAFF

cdr3_length: 13
d_call: TRBD1
v_call: TRBV2
clone_size: few
j_call: TRBJ1-4
cdr3_nt: TGTGCCAGCAGCTTTACAGGGGTCGGAAAACTGTTTTTT
cdr3_aa: CASSFTGVGKLFF

cdr3_length: 12
d_call: -
v_call: TRBV11-2
clone_size: -
j_call: TRBJ1-3
cdr3_nt: TGTGCCAGCGAGGGATATGGAAACACCATATATTTT
cdr3_aa: CASEGYGNTIYF

cdr3_length: 17
d_call: TRBD1
v_call: TRBV18
clone_size: -
j_call: TRBJ1-1
cdr3_nt: TGTGCCAGCTCACCACAGCCCCCCGGGACAGGGCTAACTGAAGCTTTCTTT
cdr3_aa: CASSPQPPGTGLTEAFF

cdr3_length: 14
d_call: -
v_call: TRBV6-6
clone_size: -
j_call: TRBJ2-5
cdr3_nt: TGTGCCAGCAGTTACTCGTGGCTCCAAGAGACCCAGTACTTC
cdr3_aa: CASSYSWLQETQYF

cdr3_length: 15
d_call: -
v_call: TRBV7-2
clone_size: once
j_call: TRBJ1-4
cdr3_nt: TGTGCCAGCAGCTTAGCGCCCGGAGGGGTTGAAAAACTGTTTTTT
cdr3_aa: CASSLAPGGVEKLFF

cdr3_length: 11
d_call: -
v_call: TRBV13
clone_size: -
j_call: TRBJ1-2
cdr3_nt: TGTGCCAGCAGCGAGGGCTATGGCTACACCTTC
cdr3_aa: CASSEGYGYTF

cdr3_length: 15
d_call: -
v_call: TRBV27
clone_size: -
j_call: TRBJ1-5
cdr3_nt: TGTGCCAGCAGTTCCACACAGGTTAGCAATCAGCCCCAGCATTTT
cdr3_aa: CASSSTQVSNQPQHF

cdr3_length: 17
d_call: -
v_call: TRBV4-3
clone_size: once
j_call: TRBJ1-1
cdr3_nt: TGCGCCAGCAGCCCCGGGCGGGGGGCGCGCGAATACACTGAAGCTTTCTTT
cdr3_aa: CASSPGRGAREYTEAFF

cdr3_length: 16
d_call: -
v_call: TRBV4-3
clone_size: -
j_call: TRBJ1-1
cdr3_nt: TGCGCCAGCAGCCAAGATTGGATAGGGCGGGGCACTGAAGCTTTCTTT
cdr3_aa: CASSQDWIGRGTEAFF

cdr3_length: 16
d_call: TRBD1
v_call: TRBV27
clone_size: -
j_call: TRBJ1-5
cdr3_nt: TGTGCCAGCAGTTTATCGTACAGGGGGCGAGATCAGCCCCAGCATTTT
cdr3_aa: CASSLSYRGRDQPQHF

cdr3_length: 14
d_call: TRBD1
v_call: TRBV11-1
clone_size: -
j_call: TRBJ2-7
cdr3_nt: TGTGCCAGCAGCTTAGGACAGGGAGACTACGAGCAGTACTTC
cdr3_aa: CASSLGQGDYEQYF

cdr3_length: 16
d_call: -
v_call: TRBV5-1
clone_size: -
j_call: TRBJ1-2
cdr3_nt: TGCGCCAGCAGCTCAGGACAGCCGTCGTCCAACTATGGCTACACCTTC
cdr3_aa: CASSSGQPSSNYGYTF

cdr3_length: 15
d_call: TRBD1
v_call: TRBV24-1
clone_size: once
j_call: TRBJ1-5
cdr3_nt: TGTGCCACCAGTGATGCGACAGGGTTTAATCAGCCCCAGCATTTT
cdr3_aa: CATSDATGFNQPQHF

cdr3_length: 13
d_call: -
v_call: TRBV10-3
clone_size: -
j_call: TRBJ2-7
cdr3_nt: TGTGCCATCAGTGCCAGGGTTGAGTACGAGCAGTACTTC
cdr3_aa: CAISARVEYEQYF

cdr3_length: 13
d_call: -
v_call: TRBV5-1
clone_size: -
j_call: TRBJ1-4
cdr3_nt: TGCGCCAGCAGCCCTCAGACTAATGAAAAACTGTTTTTT
cdr3_aa: CASSPQTNEKLFF

cdr3_length: 15
d_call: -
v_call: TRBV7-9
clone_size: many
j_call: TRBJ2-2
cdr3_nt: TGTGCCAGCAGCTTTTTCAGCGGAAACACCGGGGAGCTGTTTTTT
cdr3_aa: CASSFFSGNTGELFF

cdr3_length: 13
d_call: -
v_call: TRBV6-2/TRBV6-3
clone_size: -
j_call: TRBJ1-2
cdr3_nt: TGTGCCAGCAGTTACGGGGCCTACCAGGGCTACACCTTC
cdr3_aa: CASSYGAYQGYTF

cdr3_length: 16
d_call: -
v_call: TRBV15
clone_size: many
j_call: TRBJ1-1
cdr3_nt: TGTGCCACCAGCAGAGATCCGGGGAGTGGTGACACTGAAGCTTTCTTT
cdr3_aa: CATSRDPGSGDTEAFF

cdr3_length: 12
d_call: -
v_call: TRBV28
clone_size: -
j_call: TRBJ1-5
cdr3_nt: TGTGCCAGCAGTCGTTTCAATCAGCCCCAGCATTTT
cdr3_aa: CASSRFNQPQHF

cdr3_length: 13
d_call: -
v_call: TRBV2
clone_size: -
j_call: TRBJ1-3
cdr3_nt: TGTGCCAGCAGTGACTTTGCTGGAAACACCATATATTTT
cdr3_aa: CASSDFAGNTIYF

cdr3_length: 16
d_call: TRBD2
v_call: TRBV12-5
clone_size: -
j_call: TRBJ2-3
cdr3_nt: TGTGCTAGTGGTTTGGTGACTAGCGGCCTGACAGATACGCAGTATTTT
cdr3_aa: CASGLVTSGLTDTQYF

cdr3_length: 15
d_call: -
v_call: TRBV2
clone_size: -
j_call: TRBJ2-1
cdr3_nt: TGTGCCAGCAGTGAAAATGGGGCAGAATACAATGAGCAGTTCTTC
cdr3_aa: CASSENGAEYNEQFF

cdr3_length: 14
d_call: -
v_call: TRBV6-5
clone_size: -
j_call: TRBJ2-2
cdr3_nt: TGTGCCAGCGCTTTTGGCATTAACACCGGGGAGCTGTTTTTT
cdr3_aa: CASAFGINTGELFF

cdr3_length: 16
d_call: TRBD1
v_call: TRBV2
clone_size: -
j_call: TRBJ1-5
cdr3_nt: TGTGCCAGCAGTGGACCCGGGACAGGGGTACTGCAGCCCCAGCATTTT
cdr3_aa: CASSGPGTGVLQPQHF

cdr3_length: 15
d_call: TRBD1
v_call: TRBV19
clone_size: -
j_call: TRBJ1-4
cdr3_nt: TGTGCCAGTAGTCTCTACGGGACAGGCGGTGAAAAACTGTTTTTT
cdr3_aa: CASSLYGTGGEKLFF

cdr3_length: 14
d_call: TRBD1
v_call: TRBV28
clone_size: -
j_call: TRBJ1-2
cdr3_nt: TGTGCCAGCAGTTCCCGGGACAGGGACATCGACTACACCTTC
cdr3_aa: CASSSRDRDIDYTF

cdr3_length: 13
d_call: -
v_call: TRBV2
clone_size: few
j_call: TRBJ2-2
cdr3_nt: TGTGCCAGCAGTCCGACTTACACCGGGGAGCTGTTTTTT
cdr3_aa: CASSPTYTGELFF

cdr3_length: 15
d_call: -
v_call: TRBV7-2
clone_size: -
j_call: TRBJ1-6
cdr3_nt: TGTGCCAGCAGCTGGGCGACAGGATCGAATTCACCCCTCCACTTT
cdr3_aa: CASSWATGSNSPLHF

cdr3_length: 14
d_call: TRBD1
v_call: TRBV10-3
clone_size: -
j_call: TRBJ2-5
cdr3_nt: TGTGCCATCCGGACAGGGGACGTGCTACAGACCCAGTACTTC
cdr3_aa: CAIRTGDVLQTQYF

cdr3_length: 16
d_call: TRBD1
v_call: TRBV11-3
clone_size: once
j_call: TRBJ2-6
cdr3_nt: TGTGCCAGCAGCTCCGGACAGGCCTCTGGGGCCAACGTCCTGACTTTC
cdr3_aa: CASSSGQASGANVLTF

cdr3_length: 15
d_call: TRBD2
v_call: TRBV7-9
clone_size: -
j_call: TRBJ2-3
cdr3_nt: TGTGCCAGCAGCTTATCTGGACTAGCTCCAGATACGCAGTATTTT
cdr3_aa: CASSLSGLAPDTQYF

cdr3_length: 12
d_call: -
v_call: TRBV2
clone_size: -
j_call: TRBJ2-1
cdr3_nt: TGTGCCAGCAGTTTTCAGTTCAATGAGCAGTTCTTC
cdr3_aa: CASSFQFNEQFF

cdr3_length: 14
d_call: TRBD1
v_call: TRBV12-5
clone_size: -
j_call: TRBJ2-7
cdr3_nt: TGTGCTAGTGGCCCGGGGGACAGGGGCGGGGAGCAGTACTTC
cdr3_aa: CASGPGDRGGEQYF

cdr3_length: 16
d_call: TRBD1
v_call: TRBV7-2
clone_size: -
j_call: TRBJ1-6
cdr3_nt: TGTGCCAGCAGCAACCTCCGGGACAGGGGGAATTCACCCCTCCACTTT
cdr3_aa: CASSNLRDRGNSPLHF

cdr3_length: 17
d_call: -
v_call: TRBV5-1
clone_size: -
j_call: TRBJ2-6
cdr3_nt: TGCGCCAGCAGCTTGCGGGGAACCTTAGCTGGGGCCAACGTCCTGACTTTC
cdr3_aa: CASSLRGTLAGANVLTF

cdr3_length: 18
d_call: -
v_call: TRBV7-8
clone_size: -
j_call: TRBJ1-5
cdr3_nt: TGTGCCAGCAGCTCCACAGGCACCAATTATCTTAGCAATCAGCCCCAGCATTTT
cdr3_aa: CASSSTGTNYLSNQPQHF

cdr3_length: 16
d_call: TRBD2
v_call: TRBV7-6
clone_size: -
j_call: TRBJ2-5
cdr3_nt: TGTGCCAGCAGCTTCTGGACTAGCGGGGCGCAAGAGACCCAGTACTTC
cdr3_aa: CASSFWTSGAQETQYF

cdr3_length: 13
d_call: -
v_call: TRBV2
clone_size: -
j_call: TRBJ2-2
cdr3_nt: TGTGCCAGCACCCCCATTGACACCGGGGAGCTGTTTTTT
cdr3_aa: CASTPIDTGELFF

cdr3_length: 18
d_call: TRBD1
v_call: TRBV19
clone_size: -
j_call: TRBJ1-2
cdr3_nt: TGTGCCAGTAGTAGAAGTTACCGGGGACAGGGGACGTACCATGGCTACACCTTC
cdr3_aa: CASSRSYRGQGTYHGYTF

cdr3_length: 12
d_call: -
v_call: TRBV28
clone_size: -
j_call: TRBJ2-7
cdr3_nt: TGTGCCAGCATTGGACAGTCCGCCGAGCAGTACTTC
cdr3_aa: CASIGQSAEQYF

cdr3_length: 13
d_call: -
v_call: TRBV7-9
clone_size: -
j_call: TRBJ2-7
cdr3_nt: TGTGCCAGCAGCTTAGTTGGCATCTACGAGCAGTACTTC
cdr3_aa: CASSLVGIYEQYF

cdr3_length: 15
d_call: TRBD1
v_call: TRBV28
clone_size: -
j_call: TRBJ1-5
cdr3_nt: TGTGCCAGCAGAAAGACAGGGGGCAATGTTCAGCCCCAGCATTTT
cdr3_aa: CASRKTGGNVQPQHF

cdr3_length: 16
d_call: -
v_call: TRBV28
clone_size: -
j_call: TRBJ1-2
cdr3_nt: TGTGCCAGCAGTTTTTTTGGGACTCCGGGGGGCTATGGCTACACCTTC
cdr3_aa: CASSFFGTPGGYGYTF

cdr3_length: 13
d_call: -
v_call: TRBV5-1
clone_size: -
j_call: TRBJ2-7
cdr3_nt: TGCGCCAGCAGCTTAGTCGGTACCTACGAGCAGTACTTC
cdr3_aa: CASSLVGTYEQYF

cdr3_length: 14
d_call: -
v_call: TRBV23-1
clone_size: -
j_call: TRBJ1-2
cdr3_nt: TGCGCCAGCAGTCTCCGCGAGGGTAGTTATGGCTACACCTTC
cdr3_aa: CASSLREGSYGYTF

cdr3_length: 17
d_call: -
v_call: TRBV5-1
clone_size: -
j_call: TRBJ1-2
cdr3_nt: TGCGCCAGCAGCTTGCAGGGGCGCTTCGCTACTAACTATGGCTACACCTTC
cdr3_aa: CASSLQGRFATNYGYTF

cdr3_length: 16
d_call: -
v_call: TRBV6-1
clone_size: -
j_call: TRBJ1-4
cdr3_nt: TGTGCCAGCAGTGTAACAGGAGCACTACCTAATGAAAAACTGTTTTTT
cdr3_aa: CASSVTGALPNEKLFF